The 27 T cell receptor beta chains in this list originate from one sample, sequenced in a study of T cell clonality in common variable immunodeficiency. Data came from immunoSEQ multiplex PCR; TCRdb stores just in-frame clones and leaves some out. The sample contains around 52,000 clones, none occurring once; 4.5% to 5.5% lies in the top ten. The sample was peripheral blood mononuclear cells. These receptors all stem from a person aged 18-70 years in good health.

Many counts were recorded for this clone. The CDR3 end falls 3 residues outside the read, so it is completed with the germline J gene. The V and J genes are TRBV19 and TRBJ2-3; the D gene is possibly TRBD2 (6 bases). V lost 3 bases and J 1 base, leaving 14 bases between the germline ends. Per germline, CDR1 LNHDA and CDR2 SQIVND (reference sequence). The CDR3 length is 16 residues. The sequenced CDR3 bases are TGTGCCAGTAGTATGAGTCTTTCTAGCGGCACAGATACG. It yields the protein CASSMSLSSGTDT. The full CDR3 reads CASSMSLSSGTDTQYF.

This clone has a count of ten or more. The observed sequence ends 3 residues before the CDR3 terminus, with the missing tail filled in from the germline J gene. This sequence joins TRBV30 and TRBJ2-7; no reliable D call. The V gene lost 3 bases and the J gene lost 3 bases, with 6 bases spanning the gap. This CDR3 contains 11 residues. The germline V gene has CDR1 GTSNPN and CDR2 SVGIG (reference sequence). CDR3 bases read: TGTGCCTGGAGGCGAAACTACGAG. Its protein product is CAWRRNYE. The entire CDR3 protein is CAWRRNYEQYF.

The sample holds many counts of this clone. Partial CDR3 DNA: TGTGCCAGCTCACCAGGCAACACAGGGTGGGACACTGAA. It encodes CASSPGNTGWDTE. The CDR3, in full, reads CASSPGNTGWDTEAFF. The rearrangement uses TRBV18 and TRBJ1-1; D might be TRBD1 (6 bases). The CDR3 extends 3 residues past the end of the read, so its final part is completed from the germline J gene. The CDR3 loop spans 16 amino acids. Per germline, CDR1 KGHSH and CDR2 LQKENI. V lost 2 bases, J lost 3 bases, and 16 bases lay in between.

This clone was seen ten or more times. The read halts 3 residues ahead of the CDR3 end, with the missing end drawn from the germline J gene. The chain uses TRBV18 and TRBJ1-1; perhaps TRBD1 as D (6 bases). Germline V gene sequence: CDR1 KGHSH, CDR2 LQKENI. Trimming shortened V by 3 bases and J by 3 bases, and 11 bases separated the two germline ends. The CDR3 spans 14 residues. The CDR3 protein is CASSPTGYHTEAFF. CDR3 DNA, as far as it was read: TGTGCCAGCTCACCGACAGGTTATCACACTGAA.

The CDR3 bases that were read are TGTGCCAGCAGCCTCGAGGGCCAGGGAAGGGGGTACCAAGAGACC. It specifies CASSLEGQGRGYQET. The whole CDR3 region reads CASSLEGQGRGYQETQYF. The chain recombines TRBV4-2 with TRBJ2-5; the D gene is possibly TRBD1 (6 bases). The sequence runs out 3 residues before the end of the CDR3; the remainder is reconstructed from the germline J gene. CDR1 LGHNA and CDR2 YNFKEQ come from the germline V gene. The CDR3 spans 18 residues. The V and J ends lost 4 bases and 0 bases respectively, with 21 bases between them.

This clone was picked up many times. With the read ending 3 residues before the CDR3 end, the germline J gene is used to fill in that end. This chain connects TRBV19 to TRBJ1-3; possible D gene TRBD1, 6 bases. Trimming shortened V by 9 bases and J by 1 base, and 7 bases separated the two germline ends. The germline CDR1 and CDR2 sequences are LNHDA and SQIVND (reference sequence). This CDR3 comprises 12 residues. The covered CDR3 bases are TGTGCCAGCAGGGGATCTGGAAACACC. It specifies CASRGSGNT. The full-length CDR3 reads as CASRGSGNTIYF.

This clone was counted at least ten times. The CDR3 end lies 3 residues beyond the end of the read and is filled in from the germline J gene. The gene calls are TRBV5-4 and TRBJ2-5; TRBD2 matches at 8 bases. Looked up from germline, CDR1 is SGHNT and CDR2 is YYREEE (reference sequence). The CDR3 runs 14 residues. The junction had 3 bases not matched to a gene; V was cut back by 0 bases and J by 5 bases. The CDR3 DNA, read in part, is TGTGCCAGCAGCTTGGCGGGGGGGGTGGAGACC. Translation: CASSLAGGVET. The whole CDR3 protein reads CASSLAGGVETQYF.

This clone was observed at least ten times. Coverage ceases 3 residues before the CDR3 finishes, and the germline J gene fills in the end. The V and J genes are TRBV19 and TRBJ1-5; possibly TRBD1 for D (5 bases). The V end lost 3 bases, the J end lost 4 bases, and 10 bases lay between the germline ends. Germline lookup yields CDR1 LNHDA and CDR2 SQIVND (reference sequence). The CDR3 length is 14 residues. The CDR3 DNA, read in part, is TGTGCCAGTAGTATGAATACAGGAAATCAGCCC. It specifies CASSMNTGNQP. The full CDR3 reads CASSMNTGNQPQHF.

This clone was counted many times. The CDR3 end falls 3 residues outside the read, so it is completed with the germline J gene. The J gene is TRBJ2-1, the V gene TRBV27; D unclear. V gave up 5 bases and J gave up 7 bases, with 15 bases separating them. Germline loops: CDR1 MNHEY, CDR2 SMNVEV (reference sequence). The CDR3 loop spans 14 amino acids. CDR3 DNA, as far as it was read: TGTGCCAGCAGTGACCGGGTTGGAGTGAATGAG. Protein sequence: CASSDRVGVNE. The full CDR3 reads CASSDRVGVNEQFF.

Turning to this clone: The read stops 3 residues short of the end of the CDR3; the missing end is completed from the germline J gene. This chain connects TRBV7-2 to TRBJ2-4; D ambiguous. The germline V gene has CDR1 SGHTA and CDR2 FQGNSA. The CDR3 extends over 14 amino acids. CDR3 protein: CASSPATGLNGQYF. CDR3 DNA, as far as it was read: TGTGCCAGCAGCCCAGCGACTGGGTTGAATGGT.

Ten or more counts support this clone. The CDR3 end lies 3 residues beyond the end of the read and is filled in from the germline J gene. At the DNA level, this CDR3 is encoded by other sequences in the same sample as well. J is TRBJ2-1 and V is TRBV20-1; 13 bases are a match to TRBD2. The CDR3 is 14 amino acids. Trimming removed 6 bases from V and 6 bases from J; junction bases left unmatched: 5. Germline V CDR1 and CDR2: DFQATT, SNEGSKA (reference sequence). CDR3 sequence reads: CSARLAGGLNEQFF. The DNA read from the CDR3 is TGCAGTGCGAGACTAGCGGGAGGACTCAATGAG.

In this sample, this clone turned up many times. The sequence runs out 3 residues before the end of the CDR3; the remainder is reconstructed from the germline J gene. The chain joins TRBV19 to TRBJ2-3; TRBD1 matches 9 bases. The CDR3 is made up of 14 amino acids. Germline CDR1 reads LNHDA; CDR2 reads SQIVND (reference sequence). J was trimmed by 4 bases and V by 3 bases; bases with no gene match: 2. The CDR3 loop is CASSMTGGADTQYF. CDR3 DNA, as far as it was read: TGTGCCAGTAGTATGACAGGGGGGGCAGATACG.

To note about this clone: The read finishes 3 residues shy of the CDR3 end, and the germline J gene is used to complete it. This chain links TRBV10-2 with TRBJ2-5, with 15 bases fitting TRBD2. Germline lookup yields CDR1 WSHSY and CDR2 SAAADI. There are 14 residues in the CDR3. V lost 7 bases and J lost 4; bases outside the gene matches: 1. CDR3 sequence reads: CASTGLAGGETQYF. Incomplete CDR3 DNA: TGCGCCAGCACGGGACTAGCGGGAGGAGAGACC.

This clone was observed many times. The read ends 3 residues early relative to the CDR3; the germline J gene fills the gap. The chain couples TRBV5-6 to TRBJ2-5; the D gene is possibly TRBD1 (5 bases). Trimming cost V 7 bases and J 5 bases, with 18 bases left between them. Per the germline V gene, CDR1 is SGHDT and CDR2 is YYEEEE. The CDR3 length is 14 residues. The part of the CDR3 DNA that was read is TGTGCCAGCCACCCTCCGCAGGGATATGAGACC. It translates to CASHPPQGYET. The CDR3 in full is CASHPPQGYETQYF.

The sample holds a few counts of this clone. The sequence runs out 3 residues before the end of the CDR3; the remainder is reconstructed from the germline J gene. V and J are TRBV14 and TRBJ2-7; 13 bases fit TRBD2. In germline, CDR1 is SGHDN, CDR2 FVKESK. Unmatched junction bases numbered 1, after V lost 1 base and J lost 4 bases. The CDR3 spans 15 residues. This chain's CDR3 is CASSQGLAGGYEQYF. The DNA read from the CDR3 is TGTGCCAGCAGCCAAGGACTAGCGGGAGGATACGAG. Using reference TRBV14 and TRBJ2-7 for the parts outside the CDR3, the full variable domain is EAGVTQFPSHSVIEKGQTVTLRCDPISGHDNLYWYRRVMGKEIKFLLHFVKESKQDESGMPNNRFLAERTGGTYSTLKVQPAELEDSGVYFCASSQGLAGGYEQYFGPGTRLTVT.

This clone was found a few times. The sequenced part of the CDR3 DNA is TGCAGTGCTGCCCCCGGGTTCGGGGAGACC. Translation: CSAAPGFGET. The complete CDR3 protein is CSAAPGFGETQYF. The chain carries TRBV20-1 and TRBJ2-5; D is uncertain. The read is 3 residues too short to cover the CDR3 end, so that end is filled in from the germline J gene. The CDR3 is 13 amino acids. CDR1 and CDR2 (germline): DFQATT, SNEGSKA (reference sequence). Trimming took off 5 bases at V and 5 bases at J, with 15 bases between the two ends.

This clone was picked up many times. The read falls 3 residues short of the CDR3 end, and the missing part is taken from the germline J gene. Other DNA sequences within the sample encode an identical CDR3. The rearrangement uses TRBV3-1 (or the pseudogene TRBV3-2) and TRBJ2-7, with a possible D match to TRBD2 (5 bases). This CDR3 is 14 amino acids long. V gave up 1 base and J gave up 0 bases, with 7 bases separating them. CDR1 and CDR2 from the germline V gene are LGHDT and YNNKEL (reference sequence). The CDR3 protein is CASSQAGSSYEQYF. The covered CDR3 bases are TGTGCCAGCAGCCAAGCGGGGAGCTCCTACGAG.

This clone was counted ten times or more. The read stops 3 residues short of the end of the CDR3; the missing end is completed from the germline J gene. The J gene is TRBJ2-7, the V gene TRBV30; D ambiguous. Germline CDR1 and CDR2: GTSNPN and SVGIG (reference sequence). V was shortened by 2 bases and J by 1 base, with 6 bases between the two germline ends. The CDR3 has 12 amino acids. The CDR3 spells CAWSPTSYEQYF. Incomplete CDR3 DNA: TGTGCCTGGAGTCCCACTTCCTACGAG.

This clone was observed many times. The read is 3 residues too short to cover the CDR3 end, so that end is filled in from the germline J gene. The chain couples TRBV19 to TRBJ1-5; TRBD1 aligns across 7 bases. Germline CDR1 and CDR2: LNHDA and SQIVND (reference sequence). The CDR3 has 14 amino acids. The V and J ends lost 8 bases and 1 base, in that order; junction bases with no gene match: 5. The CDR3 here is CASRTGRSNQPQHF. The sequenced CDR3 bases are TGTGCCAGTCGGACAGGAAGGAGCAATCAGCCC.

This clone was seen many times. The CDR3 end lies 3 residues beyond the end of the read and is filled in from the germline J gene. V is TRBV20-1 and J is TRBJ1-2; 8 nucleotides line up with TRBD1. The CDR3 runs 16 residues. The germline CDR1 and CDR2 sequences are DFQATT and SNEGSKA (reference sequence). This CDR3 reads CSAGATGTGPTMGYTF. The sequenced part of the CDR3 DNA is TGCAGTGCTGGGGCCACCGGGACAGGCCCAACTATGGGC.

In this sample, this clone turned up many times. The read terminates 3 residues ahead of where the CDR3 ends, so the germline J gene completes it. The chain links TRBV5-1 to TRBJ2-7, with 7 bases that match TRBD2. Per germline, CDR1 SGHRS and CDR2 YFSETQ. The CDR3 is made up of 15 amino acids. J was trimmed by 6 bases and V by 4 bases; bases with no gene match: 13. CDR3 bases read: TGCGCCAGCAGCCCCCTCGGTTGGGGGGGAGGCGAG. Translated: CASSPLGWGGGE. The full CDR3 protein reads CASSPLGWGGGEQYF.

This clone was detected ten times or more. CDR3 DNA (partial): TGTGCCAGCAGTTACCCAGGGAGTACAGATACG. Translation gives CASSYPGSTDT. In full, the CDR3 reads CASSYPGSTDTQYF. The rearrangement joins TRBV6-2 or TRBV6-3 to TRBJ2-3, with D perhaps being TRBD1 or TRBD2 (5 bases each). Read coverage stops 3 residues before the CDR3 terminus; the germline J gene supplies the remainder. Germline V CDR1 and CDR2: MNHEY, SVGEGT. Trimming shortened V by 2 bases and J by 3 bases, and 9 bases separated the two germline ends. The CDR3 runs 14 residues.

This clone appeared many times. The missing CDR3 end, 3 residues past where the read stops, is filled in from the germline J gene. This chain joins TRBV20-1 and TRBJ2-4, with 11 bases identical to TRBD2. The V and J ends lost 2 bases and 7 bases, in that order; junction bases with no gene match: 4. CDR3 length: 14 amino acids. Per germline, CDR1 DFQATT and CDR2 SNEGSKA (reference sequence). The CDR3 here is CSARPRTSGNIQYF. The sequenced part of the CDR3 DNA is TGCAGTGCTAGACCCCGGACTAGCGGGAACATT.

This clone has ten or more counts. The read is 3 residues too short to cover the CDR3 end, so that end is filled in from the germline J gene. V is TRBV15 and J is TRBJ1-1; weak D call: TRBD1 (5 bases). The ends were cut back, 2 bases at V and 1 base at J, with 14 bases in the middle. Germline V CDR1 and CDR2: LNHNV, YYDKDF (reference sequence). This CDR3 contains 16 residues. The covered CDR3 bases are TGTGCCACCAGCAGAATAGGACACCCAAGGAACACTGAA. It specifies CATSRIGHPRNTE. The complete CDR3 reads CATSRIGHPRNTEAFF.

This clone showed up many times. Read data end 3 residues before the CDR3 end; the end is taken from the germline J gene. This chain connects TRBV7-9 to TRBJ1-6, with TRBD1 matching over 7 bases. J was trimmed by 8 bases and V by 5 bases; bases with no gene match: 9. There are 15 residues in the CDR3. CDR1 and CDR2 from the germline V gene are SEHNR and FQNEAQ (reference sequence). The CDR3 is CASSPGAGGYSPLHF. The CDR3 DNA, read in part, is TGTGCCAGCAGCCCAGGGGCAGGGGGTTATTCACCC.

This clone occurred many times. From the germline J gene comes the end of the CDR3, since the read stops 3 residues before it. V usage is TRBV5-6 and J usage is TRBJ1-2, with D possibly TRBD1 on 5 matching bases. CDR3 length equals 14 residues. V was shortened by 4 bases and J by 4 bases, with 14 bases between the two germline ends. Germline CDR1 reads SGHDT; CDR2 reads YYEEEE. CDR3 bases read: TGTGCCAGCAGCCCGCAGGCGGGGGGCTATGGC. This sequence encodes CASSPQAGGYG. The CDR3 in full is CASSPQAGGYGYTF.

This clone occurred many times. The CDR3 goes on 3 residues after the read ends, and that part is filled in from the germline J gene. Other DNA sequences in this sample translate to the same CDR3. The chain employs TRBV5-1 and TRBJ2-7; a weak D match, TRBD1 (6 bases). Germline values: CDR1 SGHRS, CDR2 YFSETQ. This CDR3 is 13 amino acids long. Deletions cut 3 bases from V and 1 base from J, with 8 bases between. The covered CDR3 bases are TGCGCCAGCAGCTGGACAGTTTCCTACGAG. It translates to CASSWTVSYE. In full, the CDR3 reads CASSWTVSYEQYF.